This entry lists 26 T cell receptor beta chains sequenced from one sample in a study of blood T cell repertoires in COVID-19. Profiled with immunoSEQ multiplex PCR; TCRdb holds only in-frame clones, not every one. In the table there are about 270,000 clones, more than 70% of which are singletons. Sequencing was performed on PBMCs or T cells enriched from blood (not recorded which). These receptors were collected from a woman in her sixties or seventies in a cohort exposed to, infected with or recovered from COVID-19 (not recorded which).

V usage is TRBV28 and J usage is TRBJ2-2; D is ambiguous. Germline CDR1 and CDR2: MDHEN and SYDVKM. Between the trimmed V and J ends, which lost 5 bases and 7 bases, there was a span of 14 bases. The CDR3 has 14 amino acids. DNA of the CDR3: TGTGCCAGCAGTCCGTCGGCACCGGGCGGGGAGCTGTTTTTT. Its translation: CASSPSAPGGELFF.

The chain joins TRBV1 to TRBJ2-5; the DNA was not used to check the table's D call, TRBD2. TRBV1 is assigned pseudogene status. The CDR3 has 18 amino acids. This CDR3 reads CTSSLIHLYSGSGETQYF. DNA for the CDR3: TGCACCAGCAGCCTAATCCACCTATATAGCGGGAGTGGAGAGACCCAGTACTTC.

This clone was seen a single time. The J gene is TRBJ2-1, the V gene TRBV27; 11 positions match TRBD1. This CDR3 spans 15 amino acids. Germline V CDR1 and CDR2: MNHEY, SMNVEV (reference sequence). Trimming at V came to 4 bases and at J to 7 bases, leaving 6 bases not matched to a gene. The CDR3 DNA reads TGTGCCAGCAGTTCCGGGACAGGGGGTCGGAATGAGCAGTTCTTC. This encodes CASSSGTGGRNEQFF.

The chain has TRBV28 and TRBJ2-5, with 9 bases that match TRBD1. Trimming cost V 4 bases and J 4 bases; bases outside gene matches: 7. There are 15 residues in the CDR3. CDR1 MDHEN and CDR2 SYDVKM come from the germline V gene. DNA for the CDR3: TGTGCCAGCAGTTGGAGTCGACAGGGGGTAGAGACCCAGTACTTC. Translation gives CASSWSRQGVETQYF.

The chain couples TRBV6-5 to TRBJ2-7, with D unclear. V lost 7 bases to trimming and J lost 2 bases, with 6 bases between them. CDR1 MNHEY and CDR2 SVGAGI come from the germline V gene. The CDR3 consists of 11 residues. CDR3 DNA sequence: TGTGCCAGCAACGTAGCCTACGAGCAGTACTTC. Its translation: CASNVAYEQYF.

This chain uses TRBV7-2 with TRBJ2-1; the match to TRBD2 covers 10 bases. Germline CDR1 reads SGHTA; CDR2 reads FQGNSA. The CDR3 loop spans 15 amino acids. Trimming took 4 bases from V and 5 from J; bases not matched to a gene: 5. Here the CDR3 DNA reads TGTGCCAGCAGCTCCCAGACTAGCGGGCACAATGAGCAGTTCTTC. Protein product: CASSSQTSGHNEQFF.

This sequence joins TRBV7-9 and TRBJ2-3; 7 bases are shared with TRBD2. The germline V gene has CDR1 SEHNR and CDR2 FQNEAQ (reference sequence). This CDR3 region has 14 residues. J was trimmed by 2 bases and V by 5 bases; bases with no gene match: 4. The CDR3 is CASSPQRDTDTQYF. The DNA of the CDR3 is TGTGCCAGCAGCCCACAGCGGGACACAGATACGCAGTATTTT.

This clone was seen just once. The genes are TRBV6-5 and TRBJ2-7, with 8 bases aligning to TRBD2. Germline-derived CDR1 and CDR2 are MNHEY and SVGAGI. This CDR3 spans 14 amino acids. Unmatched junction bases numbered 10, after V lost 6 bases and J lost 6 bases. The CDR3 sequence: CASRSGTSRFEQYF. As DNA, the CDR3 is TGTGCCAGCAGGTCCGGGACTAGTAGGTTCGAGCAGTACTTC.

This chain uses TRBV6-5 with TRBJ2-1, with 8 bases matching TRBD2. Unmatched junction bases numbered 6, after V lost 2 bases and J lost 6 bases. Germline CDR1 reads MNHEY; CDR2 reads SVGAGI. The CDR3 is 15 amino acids. The CDR3 is CASSYTGTRSNEQFF. CDR3 coding DNA: TGTGCCAGCAGTTACACCGGGACTAGAAGCAATGAGCAGTTCTTC.

J is TRBJ1-1 and V is TRBV28, with D perhaps TRBD1 (6 bases). This CDR3 is 13 amino acids long. V was trimmed by 6 bases and J by 1 base, leaving 9 bases between them. Germline V gene data show CDR1 as MDHEN and CDR2 as SYDVKM. CDR3: CASRGRGNTEAFF. The CDR3 DNA follows: TGTGCCAGCAGGGGCAGGGGGAACACTGAAGCTTTCTTT.

This chain connects TRBV19 to TRBJ2-2, with D uncertain. The V end was cut by 5 bases, the J end by 6 bases, with 13 bases between. This CDR3 is built from 14 residues. Germline V gene sequence: CDR1 LNHDA, CDR2 SQIVND (reference sequence). CDR3 sequence: CASSPRASAGELFF. In DNA, the CDR3 is TGTGCCAGTAGTCCCCGTGCTAGTGCCGGGGAGCTGTTTTTT. The full variable domain, completed using reference TRBV19 and TRBJ2-2, is DGGITQSPKYLFRKEGQNVTLSCEQNLNHDAMYWYRQDPGQGLRLIYYSQIVNDFQKGDIAEGYSVSREKKESFPLTVTSAQKNPTAFYLCASSPRASAGELFFGEGSRLTVL.

The chain couples TRBV19 to TRBJ2-5; D ambiguous. Germline CDR1 is LNHDA and CDR2 is SQIVND (reference sequence). V lost 6 bases and J lost 5, with 10 bases in between. CDR3 size: 12 residues. The CDR3 coding sequence is TGTGCCAGTAGACAGAGTGGTGAGACCCAGTACTTC. Translating gives CASRQSGETQYF.

The CDR3 nucleotides are TGTGCCAGCAGCGTAGAAGGTAGCGGGTATTACAATGAGCAGTTCTTC. This encodes CASSVEGSGYYNEQFF. The rearrangement uses TRBV9 and TRBJ2-1; 7 bases map to TRBD2. The CDR3 has 16 amino acids. Trimming took 0 bases from V and 4 from J; bases not matched to a gene: 7. Germline values: CDR1 SGDLS, CDR2 YYNGEE. The whole variable domain, remainder taken from reference TRBV9 and TRBJ2-1, is DSGVTQTPKHLITATGQRVTLRCSPRSGDLSVYWYQQSLDQGLQFLIQYYNGEERAKGNILERFSAQQFPDLHSELNLSSLELGDSALYFCASSVEGSGYYNEQFFGPGTRLTVL.

The rearrangement uses TRBV6-5 and TRBJ2-7; maybe TRBD2 (6 bases). Per the germline V gene, CDR1 is MNHEY and CDR2 is SVGAGI. CDR3 length equals 13 residues. V lost 6 bases, J lost 0 bases, and 9 bases lay in between. CDR3 sequence reads: CASSLADSYEQYF. Here the CDR3 DNA reads TGTGCCAGCAGCTTAGCGGACTCCTACGAGCAGTACTTC.

CDR3 nucleotide sequence: TGTGCCAGTAGGCTAGCGGGAGAGACCCAGTACTTC. This sequence encodes CASRLAGETQYF. The chain is built from TRBV19 and TRBJ2-5; 8 nucleotides align to TRBD2. This CDR3 is 12 amino acids long. The trim removed 6 bases at V and 4 bases at J, leaving 1 base unmatched. Germline loops: CDR1 LNHDA, CDR2 SQIVND (reference sequence).

The V gene is TRBV2, the J gene TRBJ1-5, with 10 positions matching TRBD1. CDR1 and CDR2 from the germline V gene are SNHLY and FYNNEI. Losses at the gene ends were 8 bases for V and 7 bases for J; bases not matched to a gene: 8. The CDR3 is 14 residues long. The CDR3 sequence is CASVPDRGSQPQHF. CDR3 nucleotide sequence: TGTGCCAGCGTCCCGGACAGGGGGTCACAGCCCCAGCATTTT.

The rearrangement joins TRBV7-3 to TRBJ2-3; 9 nucleotides align to TRBD2. Germline V lookup: CDR1 SGHTA, CDR2 FQGTGA. V lost 2 bases and J lost 2; bases outside the gene matches: 11. The CDR3 totals 18 residues. CDR3 protein: CASSLGVGSGGDTDTQYF. As DNA, the CDR3 is TGTGCCAGCAGCTTAGGGGTGGGTAGCGGGGGAGACACAGATACGCAGTATTTT.

The V gene is TRBV11-2, the J gene TRBJ2-1; the match to TRBD2 covers 11 bases. CDR3 length: 16 amino acids. Trimming at V came to 1 base and at J to 6 bases, leaving 5 bases not matched to a gene. Germline V CDR1 and CDR2: SGHAT, FQNNGV. This chain's CDR3 is CASSLGSSGRGNEQFF. The CDR3 DNA reads as TGTGCCAGCAGCTTAGGTAGTAGCGGGAGGGGCAATGAGCAGTTCTTC. Filled out from reference TRBV11-2 and TRBJ2-1, the complete variable domain reads EAGVAQSPRYKIIEKRQSVAFWCNPISGHATLYWYQQILGQGPKLLIQFQNNGVVDDSQLPKDRFSAERLKGVDSTLKIQPAKLEDSAVYLCASSLGSSGRGNEQFFGPGTRLTVL.

As to this clone: At one end, the junction sequence differs from germline, possibly due to a read error. V gene TRBV7-7 combines with J gene TRBJ2-5; weak D call: TRBD2 (6 bases). The CDR3 is 14 residues long. Germline CDR1 is SSHAT and CDR2 is FNYEAQ (reference sequence). The CDR3 loop is CASSPTGVGETQYF. For the CDR3, the DNA is TGTGCTAGCAGCCCTACGGGAGTTGGAGAGACCCAGTACTTC.

The chain combines TRBV5-1 with TRBJ2-1; 9 bases map to TRBD2. V lost 2 bases, J lost 0 bases, and 3 bases stayed unmatched. Germline loops: CDR1 SGHRS, CDR2 YFSETQ. The CDR3 is 16 residues long. CDR3 sequence reads: CASSFSGSPSYNEQFF. The CDR3 coding sequence is TGCGCCAGCAGCTTTAGCGGGAGCCCCTCCTACAATGAGCAGTTCTTC.

V gene TRBV24-1 combines with J gene TRBJ2-7; D remains unclear. Between the trimmed V and J ends, which lost 3 bases and 6 bases, there was a span of 5 bases. Germline lookup yields CDR1 KGHDR and CDR2 SFDVKD. The CDR3 consists of 11 residues. As DNA, the CDR3 is TGTGCCACCAGTGATACAGTCGAGCAGTACTTC. As protein: CATSDTVEQYF.

This clone showed up just a few times. The chain joins TRBV28 to TRBJ2-7; 9 nucleotides match TRBD1. V lost 8 bases, J lost 6 bases, and 17 bases stayed unmatched. Germline lookup yields CDR1 MDHEN and CDR2 SYDVKM. This CDR3 region has 16 residues. CDR3 DNA: TGTGCCAGCCCACCGCCGTCGGGACAGGGTTTCGGCGAGCAGTACTTC. This encodes CASPPPSGQGFGEQYF.

The rearrangement joins TRBV11-2 to TRBJ2-1; tentatively, D is TRBD2 (7 bases). The CDR3 is 14 amino acids. Trimming took 7 bases from V and 5 from J, leaving 15 bases between them. Per germline, CDR1 SGHAT and CDR2 FQNNGV. The CDR3 bases are TGTGCCAGCACCCCGGGGGGCGGGCACAATGAGCAGTTCTTC. It encodes CASTPGGGHNEQFF.

The rearrangement uses TRBV2 and TRBJ2-3; 10 bases are a match to TRBD2. The CDR3 consists of 12 residues. The junction had 3 bases not matched to a gene; V was cut back by 7 bases and J by 8 bases. Germline CDR1 is SNHLY and CDR2 is FYNNEI. CDR3: CASKREGGTQYF. The CDR3 coding sequence is TGTGCCAGCAAGCGGGAGGGCGGTACGCAGTATTTT.

The DNA for the CDR3 is TGCAGCGTTGAAGGACAGACTAATGAAAAACTGTTTTTT. It is translated as CSVEGQTNEKLFF. The chain links TRBV29-1 to TRBJ1-4; tentative D call: TRBD1 (5 bases). Germline assignment: CDR1 SQVTM and CDR2 ANQGSEA. Deletions cut 1 base from V and 2 bases from J, with 5 bases between. This CDR3 is built from 13 residues.

CDR3 sequence reads: CASRLIRVNTEAFF. CDR3 DNA sequence: TGTGCCAGCAGACTTATCAGGGTCAACACTGAAGCTTTCTTT. V gene TRBV28 combines with J gene TRBJ1-1; a weak D match, TRBD1 (5 bases). The CDR3 length is 14 residues. With 6 bases removed from V and 2 bases from J, the gap between germline ends came to 13 bases. CDR1 is MDHEN and CDR2 is SYDVKM in the germline V gene.